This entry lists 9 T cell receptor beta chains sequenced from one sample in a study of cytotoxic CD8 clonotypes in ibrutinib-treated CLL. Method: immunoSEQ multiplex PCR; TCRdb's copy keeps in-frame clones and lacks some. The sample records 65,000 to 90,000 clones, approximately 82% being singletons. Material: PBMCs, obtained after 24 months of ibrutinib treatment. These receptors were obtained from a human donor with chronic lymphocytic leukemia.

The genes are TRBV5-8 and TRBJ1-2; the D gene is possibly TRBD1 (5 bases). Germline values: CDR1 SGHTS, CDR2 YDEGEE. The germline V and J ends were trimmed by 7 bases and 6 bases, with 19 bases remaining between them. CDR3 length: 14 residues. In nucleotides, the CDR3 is TGTGCCAGCGCCCCACGGGGCAGTTTCGATGGCTACACCTTC. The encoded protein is CASAPRGSFDGYTF. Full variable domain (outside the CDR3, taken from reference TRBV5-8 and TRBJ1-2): EAGVTQSPTHLIKTRGQQATLRCSPISGHTSVYWYQQALGLGLQFLLWYDEGEERNRGNFPPRFSGRQFPNYSSELNVNALELEDSALYLCASAPRGSFDGYTFGSGTRLTVV.

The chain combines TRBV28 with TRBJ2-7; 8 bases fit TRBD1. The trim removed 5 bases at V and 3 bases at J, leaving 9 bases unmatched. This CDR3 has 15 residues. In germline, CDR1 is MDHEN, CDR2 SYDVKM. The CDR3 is CASSPHSGTGYEQYF. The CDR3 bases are TGTGCCAGCAGTCCGCACTCCGGGACAGGCTACGAGCAGTACTTC.

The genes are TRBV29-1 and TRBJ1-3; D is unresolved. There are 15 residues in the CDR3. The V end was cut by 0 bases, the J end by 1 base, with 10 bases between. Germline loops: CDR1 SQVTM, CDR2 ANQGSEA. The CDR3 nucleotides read TGCAGCGTTGAAGATGGTACGGCTTCTGGAAACACCATATATTTT. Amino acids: CSVEDGTASGNTIYF.

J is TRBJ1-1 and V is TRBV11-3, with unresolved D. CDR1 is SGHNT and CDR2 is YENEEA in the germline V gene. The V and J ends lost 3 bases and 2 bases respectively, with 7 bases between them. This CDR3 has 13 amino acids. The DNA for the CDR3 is TGTGCCAGCAGCTTCTCCGCCAACACTGAAGCTTTCTTT. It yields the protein CASSFSANTEAFF.

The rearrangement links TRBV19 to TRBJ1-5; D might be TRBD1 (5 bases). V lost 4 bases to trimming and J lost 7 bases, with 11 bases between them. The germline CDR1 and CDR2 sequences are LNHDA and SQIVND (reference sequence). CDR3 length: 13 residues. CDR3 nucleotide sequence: TGTGCCAGTAGTAACCAGGGCGGCCAGCCCCAGCATTTT. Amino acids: CASSNQGGQPQHF.

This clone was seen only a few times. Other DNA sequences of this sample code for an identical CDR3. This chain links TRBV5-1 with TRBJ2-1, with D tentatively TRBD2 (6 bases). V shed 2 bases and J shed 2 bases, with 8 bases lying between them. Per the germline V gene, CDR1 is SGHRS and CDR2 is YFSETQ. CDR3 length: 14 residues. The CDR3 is CASSLGGAYNEQFF. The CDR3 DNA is TGCGCCAGCAGCTTAGGCGGGGCCTACAATGAGCAGTTCTTC.

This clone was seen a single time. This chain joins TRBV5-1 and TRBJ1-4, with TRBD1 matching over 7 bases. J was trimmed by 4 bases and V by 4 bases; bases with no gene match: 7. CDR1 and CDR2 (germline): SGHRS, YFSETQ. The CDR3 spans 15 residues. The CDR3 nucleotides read TGCGCCAGCAGCCGCGGGACAGCGAATAATGAAAAACTGTTTTTT. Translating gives CASSRGTANNEKLFF. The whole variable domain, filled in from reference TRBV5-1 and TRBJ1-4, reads KAGVTQTPRYLIKTRGQQVTLSCSPISGHRSVSWYQQTPGQGLQFLFEYFSETQRNKGNFPGRFSGRQFSNSRSEMNVSTLELGDSALYLCASSRGTANNEKLFFGSGTQLSVL.

CDR3 DNA sequence: TGCGCCAGCAGCTGGGGTTATGAGCAGTTCTTC. The encoded protein is CASSWGYEQFF. The rearrangement uses TRBV5-1 and TRBJ2-1; D not certain. The V gene lost 3 bases and the J gene lost 8 bases, with 6 bases spanning the gap. The CDR3 loop spans 11 amino acids. CDR1 and CDR2 (germline): SGHRS, YFSETQ.

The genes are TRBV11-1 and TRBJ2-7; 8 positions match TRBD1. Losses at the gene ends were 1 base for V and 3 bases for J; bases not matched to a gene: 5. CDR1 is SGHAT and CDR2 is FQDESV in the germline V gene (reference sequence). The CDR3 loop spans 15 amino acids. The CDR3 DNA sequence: TGTGCCAGCAGCTTAGGGGCAGGGGGCGGCTACGAGCAGTACTTC. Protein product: CASSLGAGGGYEQYF.